The rows below give T cell receptor beta chains drawn from one sample of a study of shared clonotypes between healthy human individuals. The data were produced by immunoSEQ multiplex PCR, yet TCRdb's version contains in-frame clones alone and is incomplete. The sample lists 2 million to 2.5 million clones, 90% to 95% seen once, with about 0.39% in the top ten. Sample: naive CD4+ T cells from PBMCs. The receptors were gathered from a man aged 18-30 years in good health. Some clones in this sample may be carry-over from other donors' samples. The CDR3 runs from the conserved cysteine through the conserved F or W. The D gene is left open where the match is weak. Only some rows state a clone size, as once, few, many or a class for expanded clones.

J,V,D,size,CDR3,DNA
TRBJ1-2,TRBV5-1,TRBD1,NA,CASSLTGTGGAQYGYTF,TGCGCCAGCAGCTTGACGGGGACAGGGGGCGCACAATATGGCTACACCTTC
TRBJ1-1,TRBV11-3,NA,NA,CASSFGARDTEAFF,TGTGCCAGCAGCTTTGGGGCGAGGGACACTGAAGCTTTCTTT
TRBJ1-2,TRBV6-6,NA,NA,CASSYRTSNYGYTF,TGTGCCAGCAGTTACCGTACAAGTAACTATGGCTACACCTTC
TRBJ2-3,TRBV2,TRBD2,NA,CASSFRLAGSTDTQYF,TGTGCCAGCAGCTTTAGACTAGCGGGAAGCACAGATACGCAGTATTTT
TRBJ2-7,TRBV29-1,NA,NA,CSGGNGGTYEQYF,TGCAGCGGTGGAAATGGGGGGACCTACGAGCAGTACTTC
TRBJ2-7,TRBV6-1,TRBD1,once,CASGTGPLEQYF,TGTGCCAGCGGGACAGGGCCCCTGGAGCAGTACTTC
TRBJ1-2,TRBV5-5,NA,NA,CASSFFRGYGYTF,TGTGCCAGCAGCTTTTTCCGGGGCTATGGCTACACCTTC
TRBJ2-7,TRBV11-2,TRBD1,once,CASGTGPYEQYF,TGTGCCAGTGGGACAGGACCCTACGAGCAGTACTTC
TRBJ2-1,TRBV28,NA,NA,CASRRGYNEQFF,TGTGCCAGCAGACGTGGTTACAATGAGCAGTTCTTC
TRBJ1-5,TRBV7-3,TRBD1,once,CASSLITGVINQPQHF,TGTGCCAGCAGCTTAATAACAGGGGTGATCAATCAGCCCCAGCATTTT
TRBJ1-6,TRBV30,TRBD1,once,CAWRGAGGAVNSPLHF,TGTGCCTGGAGAGGGGCAGGGGGCGCCGTTAATTCACCCCTCCACTTT
TRBJ2-2,TRBV30,TRBD2,few,CAWSVRLAGVVTGELFF,TGTGCCTGGAGTGTACGGCTAGCGGGAGTTGTGACCGGGGAGCTGTTTTTT
TRBJ1-2,TRBV6-5,NA,few,CASSYSKIPIQLGYTF,TGTGCCAGCAGTTACTCGAAGATACCCATCCAGCTGGGCTACACCTTC
TRBJ2-2,TRBV2,NA,NA,CASIGGYRNTGELFF,TGTGCCAGCATAGGGGGGTATCGGAACACCGGGGAGCTGTTTTTT
TRBJ2-7,TRBV27,TRBD1,NA,CASRRQGAGSEQYF,TGTGCCAGCAGAAGACAGGGGGCAGGAAGCGAGCAGTACTTC
TRBJ1-1,TRBV29-1,TRBD1,NA,CSVTGGTEAFF,TGCAGCGTAACAGGGGGGACTGAAGCTTTCTTT
TRBJ2-7,TRBV6-6,NA,NA,CASSPGANAEQYF,TGTGCCAGCAGTCCAGGGGCTAACGCGGAGCAGTACTTC